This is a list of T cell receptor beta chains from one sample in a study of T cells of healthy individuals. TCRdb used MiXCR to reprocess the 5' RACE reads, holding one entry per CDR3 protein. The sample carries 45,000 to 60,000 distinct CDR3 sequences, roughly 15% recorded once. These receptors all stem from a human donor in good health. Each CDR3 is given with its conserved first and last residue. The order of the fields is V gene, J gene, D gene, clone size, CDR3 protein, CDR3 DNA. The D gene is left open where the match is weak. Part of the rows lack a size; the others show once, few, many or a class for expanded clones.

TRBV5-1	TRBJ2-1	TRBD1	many	CASSLGQGYEQFF	TGCGCCAGCAGCTTGGGACAGGGATATGAGCAGTTCTTC
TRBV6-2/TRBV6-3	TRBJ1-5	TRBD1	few	CASSSDRGGNQPQHF	TGTGCCAGCAGTTCCGACAGGGGGGGCAATCAGCCCCAGCATTTT
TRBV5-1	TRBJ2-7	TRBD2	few	CASSRTGTSVYEQYF	TGCGCCAGCAGCCGGACGGGGACTAGCGTTTACGAGCAGTACTTC
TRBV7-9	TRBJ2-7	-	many	CASSSQGRGYEQYF	TGTGCCAGCAGCTCGCAGGGTCGGGGCTACGAGCAGTACTTC
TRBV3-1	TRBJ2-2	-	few	CASSQSTGELFF	TGTGCCAGCAGCCAATCCACCGGGGAGCTGTTTTTT
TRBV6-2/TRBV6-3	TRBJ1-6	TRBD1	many	CASGKDRAANSPLHF	TGTGCCAGCGGAAAAGACAGGGCAGCAAATTCACCCCTCCACTTT
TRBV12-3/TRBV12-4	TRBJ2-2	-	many	CASSLRTSGELFF	TGTGCCAGCAGTTTAAGGACCTCCGGGGAGCTGTTTTTT
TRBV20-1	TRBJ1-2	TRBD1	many	CSARDGGRGVAGYTF	TGCAGTGCTAGGGATGGGGGCAGGGGGGTTGCGGGCTACACCTTC
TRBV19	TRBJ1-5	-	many	CASSIGRWGLLNQPQHF	TGTGCCAGTAGTATAGGTAGGTGGGGATTGTTGAATCAGCCCCAGCATTTT
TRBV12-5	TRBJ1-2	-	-	CASGTRENYGYTF	TGTGCTAGTGGTACCAGGGAGAACTATGGCTACACCTTC
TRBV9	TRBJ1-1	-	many	CASSSDVLTEAFF	TGTGCCAGCAGCTCGGACGTCCTCACTGAAGCTTTCTTT
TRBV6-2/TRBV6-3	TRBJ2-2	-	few	CASSLHPTATGELFF	TGTGCCAGCAGTCTCCACCCGACAGCCACCGGGGAGCTGTTTTTT
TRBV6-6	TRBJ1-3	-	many	CASSTRDKGNTIYF	TGTGCCAGCAGCACGCGGGACAAGGGAAACACCATATATTTT
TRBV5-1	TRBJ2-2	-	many	CASTASAGELFF	TGCGCCAGTACTGCAAGCGCCGGGGAGCTGTTTTTT
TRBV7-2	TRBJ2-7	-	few	CASNRAGTSSYEQYF	TGTGCCAGCAACCGAGCAGGCACCAGCTCCTACGAGCAGTACTTC
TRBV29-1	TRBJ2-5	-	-	CSVEAGARRTQYF	TGCAGCGTTGAAGCGGGGGCTCGTAGGACCCAGTACTTC
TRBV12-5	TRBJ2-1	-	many	CASGLGRTAYGTQQFF	TGTGCTAGTGGTTTGGGGCGGACAGCCTACGGGACCCAGCAGTTCTTC
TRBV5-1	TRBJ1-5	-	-	CASSTRGGNQPQHF	TGCGCCAGCAGCACCAGGGGCGGCAATCAGCCCCAGCATTTT
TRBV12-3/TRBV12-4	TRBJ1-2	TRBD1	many	CASERTGGYGYTF	TGTGCCAGTGAAAGGACAGGGGGTTATGGCTACACCTTC
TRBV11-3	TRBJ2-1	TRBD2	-	CASSLETLAGGSTEQFF	TGTGCCAGCAGCTTAGAAACGCTAGCGGGAGGATCGACTGAGCAGTTCTTC
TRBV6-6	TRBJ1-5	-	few	CASSSRRGTSNQPQHF	TGTGCCAGCAGTTCCCGACGGGGAACAAGCAATCAGCCCCAGCATTTT
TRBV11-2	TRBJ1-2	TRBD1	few	CASSLDPGTGDYYGYTF	TGTGCCAGCAGCTTAGATCCTGGGACAGGGGATTACTATGGCTACACCTTC
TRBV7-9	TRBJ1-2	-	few	CASSVPGLGYGNYGYTF	TGTGCCAGCAGCGTTCCGGGACTGGGGTACGGGAACTATGGCTACACCTTC
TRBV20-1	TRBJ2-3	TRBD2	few	CSAGTQTSGRGGTDTQYF	TGCAGTGCCGGTACTCAGACTAGCGGGAGGGGAGGGACAGATACGCAGTATTTT
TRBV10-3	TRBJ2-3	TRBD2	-	CAISGRGEGGPSDTQYF	TGTGCCATCAGTGGCCGGGGGGAGGGAGGGCCCTCAGATACGCAGTATTTT
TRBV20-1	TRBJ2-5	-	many	CSARVGVAAKETQYF	TGCAGTGCTAGAGTAGGGGTGGCCGCGAAAGAGACCCAGTACTTC
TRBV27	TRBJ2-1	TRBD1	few	CASTDRDEQFF	TGTGCCAGCACCGACAGGGACGAGCAGTTCTTC
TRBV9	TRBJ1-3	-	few	CASGTWGSGNTIYF	TGTGCCAGCGGAACCTGGGGCTCTGGAAACACCATATATTTT
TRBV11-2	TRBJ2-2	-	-	CASSLRPFANTGELFF	TGTGCCAGCAGCTTACGTCCGTTTGCGAACACCGGGGAGCTGTTTTTT
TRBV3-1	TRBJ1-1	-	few	CASSQIGKGVAEAFF	TGTGCCAGCAGCCAAATCGGGAAAGGGGTCGCTGAAGCTTTCTTT
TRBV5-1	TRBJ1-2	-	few	CASSLEQGSNTF	TGCGCCAGCAGCTTGGAGCAGGGGAGCAACACCTTC
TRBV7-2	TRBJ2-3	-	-	CASSLVISLPDTQYF	TGTGCCAGCAGCTTAGTTATTTCGCTTCCCGATACGCAGTATTTT
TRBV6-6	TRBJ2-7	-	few	CASRDPGTYEQYF	TGTGCCAGCCGCGATCCAGGGACCTACGAGCAGTACTTC
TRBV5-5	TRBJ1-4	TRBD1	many	CASSLADRIGEKLFF	TGTGCCAGCAGCTTGGCGGACAGGATCGGTGAAAAACTGTTTTTT
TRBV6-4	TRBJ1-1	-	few	CASSRTAGVPEAFF	TGTGCCAGCAGTCGGACAGCTGGGGTCCCTGAAGCTTTCTTT
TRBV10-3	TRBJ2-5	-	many	CAISTSPGQGETQYF	TGTGCCATCAGTACCTCCCCGGGACAAGGAGAGACCCAGTACTTC
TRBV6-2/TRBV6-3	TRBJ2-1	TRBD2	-	CASSYPLAGGDNEQFF	TGTGCCAGCAGTTACCCACTAGCGGGAGGGGATAATGAGCAGTTCTTC
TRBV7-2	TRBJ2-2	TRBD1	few	CASSWGQGTGELFF	TGTGCCAGCAGCTGGGGACAGGGAACCGGGGAGCTGTTTTTT
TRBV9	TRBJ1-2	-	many	CASTPTSGQGLSGYTF	TGTGCCAGCACCCCCACCTCTGGCCAGGGTCTCTCGGGCTACACCTTC
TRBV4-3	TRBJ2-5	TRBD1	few	CASSQEGQGEETQYF	TGCGCCAGCAGCCAAGAGGGACAGGGAGAAGAGACCCAGTACTTC
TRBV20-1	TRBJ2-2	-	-	CSALARNTGELFF	TGCAGTGCCCTAGCTAGGAACACCGGGGAGCTGTTTTTT
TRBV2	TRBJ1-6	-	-	CASSEIESENSPLHF	TGTGCCAGCAGTGAAATTGAGTCAGAGAATTCACCCCTCCACTTT
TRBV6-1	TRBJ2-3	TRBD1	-	CASSDQGDTDTQYF	TGTGCCAGCAGTGATCAGGGGGACACAGATACGCAGTATTTT
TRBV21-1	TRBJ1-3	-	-	CASKGIIRSRNTIYF	TGTGCCAGCAAGGGGATCATAAGGAGTAGAAACACCATATATTTT